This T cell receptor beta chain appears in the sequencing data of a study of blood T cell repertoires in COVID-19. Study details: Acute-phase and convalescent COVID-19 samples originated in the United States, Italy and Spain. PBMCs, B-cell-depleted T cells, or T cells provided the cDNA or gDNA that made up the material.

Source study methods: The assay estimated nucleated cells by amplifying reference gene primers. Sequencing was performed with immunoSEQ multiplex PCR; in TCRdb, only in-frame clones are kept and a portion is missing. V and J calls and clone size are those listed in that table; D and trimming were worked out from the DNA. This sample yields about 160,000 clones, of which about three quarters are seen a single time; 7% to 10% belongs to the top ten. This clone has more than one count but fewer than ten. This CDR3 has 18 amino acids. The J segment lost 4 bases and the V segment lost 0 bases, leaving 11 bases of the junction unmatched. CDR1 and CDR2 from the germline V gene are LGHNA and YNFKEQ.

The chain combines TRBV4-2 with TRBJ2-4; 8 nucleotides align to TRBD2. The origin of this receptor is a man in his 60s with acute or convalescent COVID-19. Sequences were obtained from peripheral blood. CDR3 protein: CASSQEETSGGPKNIQYF. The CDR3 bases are TGTGCCAGCAGCCAAGAAGAAACCAGCGGGGGACCTAAAAACATTCAGTACTTC.